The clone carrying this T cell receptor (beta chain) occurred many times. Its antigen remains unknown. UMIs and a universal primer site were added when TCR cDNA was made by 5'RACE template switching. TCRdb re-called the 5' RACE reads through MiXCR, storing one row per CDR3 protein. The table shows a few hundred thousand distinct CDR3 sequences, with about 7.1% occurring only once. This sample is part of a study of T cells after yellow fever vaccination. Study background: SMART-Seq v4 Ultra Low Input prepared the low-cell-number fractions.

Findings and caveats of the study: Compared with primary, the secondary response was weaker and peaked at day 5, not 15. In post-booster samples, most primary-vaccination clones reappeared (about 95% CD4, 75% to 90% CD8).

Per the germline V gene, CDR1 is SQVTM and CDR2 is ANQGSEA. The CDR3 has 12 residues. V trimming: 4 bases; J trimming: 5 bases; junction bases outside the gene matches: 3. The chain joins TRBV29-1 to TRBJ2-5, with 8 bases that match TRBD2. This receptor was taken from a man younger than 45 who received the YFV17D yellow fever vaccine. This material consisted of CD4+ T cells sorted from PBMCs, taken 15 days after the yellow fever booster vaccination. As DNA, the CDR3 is TGCAGCGTTGCAGCGGGAGTGGAGACCCAGTACTTC. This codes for CSVAAGVETQYF. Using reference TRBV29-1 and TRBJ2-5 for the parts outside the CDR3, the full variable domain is SAVISQKPSRDICQRGTSLTIQCQVDSQVTMMFWYRQQPGQSLTLIATANQGSEATYESGFVIDKFPISRPNLTFSTLTVSNMSPEDSSIYLCSVAAGVETQYFGPGTRLLVL.